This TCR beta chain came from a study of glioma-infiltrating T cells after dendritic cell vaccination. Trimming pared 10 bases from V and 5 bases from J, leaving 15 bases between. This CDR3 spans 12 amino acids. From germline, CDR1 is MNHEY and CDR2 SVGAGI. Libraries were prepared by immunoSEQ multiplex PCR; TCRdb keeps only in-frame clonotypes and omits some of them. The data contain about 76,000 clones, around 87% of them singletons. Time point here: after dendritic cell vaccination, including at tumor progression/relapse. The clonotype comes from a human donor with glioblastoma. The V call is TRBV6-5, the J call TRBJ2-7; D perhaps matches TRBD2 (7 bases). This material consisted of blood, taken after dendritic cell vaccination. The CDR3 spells CATGGQGNEQYF. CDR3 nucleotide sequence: TGTGCCACCGGGGGGCAGGGGAACGAGCAGTACTTC.